Listed here is a single T cell receptor beta chain. The sample comes from a study of blood T cell repertoires in COVID-19. This CDR3 is built from 15 residues. The V gene lost 3 bases and the J gene lost 2 bases, with 8 bases spanning the gap. CDR1 is MNHNS, CDR2 SASEGT, per germline. Sequenced by immunoSEQ multiplex PCR; TCRdb stores in-frame clones only, minus some. The data show 250,000 to 300,000 clones, 85% to 90% seen once. The sample was peripheral blood. This sequence joins TRBV6-1 and TRBJ2-6; TRBD2 is a possible D gene (6 bases). The receptor was isolated from a woman aged 25 to 39 with COVID-19, enrolled during active disease. The DNA for the CDR3 is TGTGCCAGCAGTGAGGAGGGAGCTGGGGCCAACGTCCTGACTTTC. This gives the protein CASSEEGAGANVLTF.